A selection of T cell receptor beta chains follows, all from one sample in a study of blood T cell repertoires in COVID-19. Sequencing was performed with immunoSEQ multiplex PCR; in TCRdb, only in-frame clones are kept and a portion is missing. The repertoire holds 60,000 or so clones, with 70% to 90% as singletons. The sequencing sample was made of peripheral blood. The receptors derive from a human donor with active COVID-19. The donor label of this sample is uncertain. Both conserved end residues are part of each CDR3.

v_gene: TRBV27; CDR3aa: CASRILTGSQETQYF
v_gene: TRBV6-1; CDR3aa: CASSEALFYTF
v_gene: TRBV28; CDR3aa: CASHSGEEKLFF
v_gene: TRBV5-3; CDR3aa: CARSSNRKAISPLHF
v_gene: TRBV6-2/TRBV6-3; CDR3aa: CASCRGLLNSPLHF
v_gene: TRBV6-9; CDR3aa: CARFPDSLGGYGYTF
v_gene: TRBV28; CDR3aa: CASSPTGQPQHF
v_gene: TRBV3-1/TRBV3-2; CDR3aa: CASSQKEGQGIWARGELFF
v_gene: TRBV19; CDR3aa: CASSILPGQSGDTQYF
v_gene: TRBV6-1; CDR3aa: CASSDNRGPSPLHF
v_gene: TRBV6-2/TRBV6-3; CDR3aa: CASSGPDSGLAGGNEQFF
v_gene: TRBV25-1; CDR3aa: CASSASTGGWETQYF
v_gene: TRBV29-1; CDR3aa: CSVLGQGEKLFF
v_gene: TRBV9; CDR3aa: CASSATENYYEQYF
v_gene: TRBV28; CDR3aa: CASSFRLAGAGELFF
v_gene: TRBV9; CDR3aa: CASSATSGGGTDTQYF
v_gene: TRBV4-1; CDR3aa: CASSHPSGGAYEQYF
v_gene: TRBV14; CDR3aa: CASSQDRLAGPYSYEQYF
v_gene: TRBV27; CDR3aa: CASRRGGGRETQYF
v_gene: TRBV6-2/TRBV6-3; CDR3aa: CASSYSKDRGGTEAFF
v_gene: TRBV29-1; CDR3aa: CSGGSTDTQYF
v_gene: TRBV4-2; CDR3aa: CASSQQRTSHYEQYF
v_gene: TRBV28; CDR3aa: CASSDTRGASQPQHF
v_gene: TRBV3-1/TRBV3-2; CDR3aa: CASSQGGTGNTIYF
v_gene: TRBV5-4; CDR3aa: CASSLMPTGRNEQFF
v_gene: TRBV10-2; CDR3aa: CASRRAGGVETQYF
v_gene: TRBV28; CDR3aa: CASSFLGGYTF
v_gene: TRBV2; CDR3aa: CASRDRGADTQYF
v_gene: TRBV10-3; CDR3aa: CAISPHSSGSTHF
v_gene: TRBV4-3; CDR3aa: CASSQDAGRLEAFF
v_gene: TRBV11-2; CDR3aa: CASSPPGAGGDTQYF
v_gene: TRBV19; CDR3aa: CASSMGGRYDGYTF
v_gene: TRBV6-1; CDR3aa: CASSESVGNTIYF
v_gene: TRBV30; CDR3aa: CAWSARQVETQYF
v_gene: TRBV27; CDR3aa: CASTGTGPTYEQYF
v_gene: TRBV9; CDR3aa: CASSVIGQGATDTQYF
v_gene: TRBV18; CDR3aa: CASSPPTEIGKNEQFF
v_gene: TRBV27; CDR3aa: CASSNRDLRADTQYF
v_gene: TRBV5-4; CDR3aa: CASSPTSGNEQFF
v_gene: TRBV7-2; CDR3aa: CASSLARPWNYGYTF
v_gene: TRBV7-9; CDR3aa: CASSRPGGETQYF
v_gene: TRBV21-1; CDR3aa: CAERQGPYEQYF
v_gene: TRBV30; CDR3aa: CAGVSSGFGYTF